This is a list of T cell receptor beta chains from one sample in a study of T cells in tumors after PD-1 blockade. Assay: immunoSEQ multiplex PCR; the TCRdb copy retains only in-frame clones and omits some. Of 7,000 to 9,500 clones listed, 60% to 80% are singletons. The material was tumor tissue, obtained after anti-PD-1 treatment. Every receptor here comes from a human donor with basal cell carcinoma. The CDR3 runs from the conserved cysteine through the conserved F or W. The order of the fields is D gene, J gene, clone size, V gene, CDR3 protein, CDR3 DNA. The D gene is left open where the match is weak. Clone size is stated in some rows and not others, as once, few, many or a class when expanded.

D gene: TRBD2; J gene: TRBJ2-4; clone size: -; V gene: TRBV7-2; CDR3 protein: CASSLGLAGELAKNIQYF; CDR3 DNA: TGTGCCAGCAGCTTAGGACTAGCGGGAGAATTAGCCAAAAACATTCAGTACTTC
D gene: -; J gene: TRBJ1-2; clone size: -; V gene: TRBV28; CDR3 protein: CAAGWGYTF; CDR3 DNA: TGTGCCGCAGGGTGGGGCTACACCTTC
D gene: -; J gene: TRBJ2-7; clone size: -; V gene: TRBV27; CDR3 protein: CTSSLFGGEQYF; CDR3 DNA: TGTACCAGCAGTTTATTTGGAGGGGAGCAGTACTTC
D gene: -; J gene: TRBJ2-7; clone size: -; V gene: TRBV27; CDR3 protein: CASSPRADTYEQYF; CDR3 DNA: TGTGCCAGCAGTCCCCGCGCTGATACCTACGAGCAGTACTTC
D gene: TRBD2; J gene: TRBJ2-2; clone size: few; V gene: TRBV7-3; CDR3 protein: CASSPTSGRAETGELFF; CDR3 DNA: TGTGCCAGCAGCCCCACTAGCGGGAGGGCCGAGACCGGGGAGCTGTTTTTT
D gene: -; J gene: TRBJ2-5; clone size: few; V gene: TRBV5-4; CDR3 protein: CASSSTDEETQYF; CDR3 DNA: TGTGCCAGCAGCTCGACAGACGAAGAGACCCAGTACTTC
D gene: TRBD1; J gene: TRBJ2-7; clone size: -; V gene: TRBV9; CDR3 protein: CASSIGQGEGYEQYF; CDR3 DNA: TGTGCCAGCAGCATCGGACAGGGGGAAGGCTACGAGCAGTACTTC
D gene: -; J gene: TRBJ2-7; clone size: -; V gene: TRBV7-2; CDR3 protein: CASSLDAVAYEQYF; CDR3 DNA: TGTGCCAGCAGCTTAGACGCAGTAGCCTACGAGCAGTACTTC
D gene: -; J gene: TRBJ2-3; clone size: -; V gene: TRBV10-3; CDR3 protein: CAISREGGLETQYF; CDR3 DNA: TGTGCCATCAGCCGAGAAGGCGGGTTGGAAACGCAGTATTTT
D gene: -; J gene: TRBJ1-6; clone size: -; V gene: TRBV28; CDR3 protein: CASSLPQHNRPEF; CDR3 DNA: TGTGCCAGCAGTTTACCCCAGCATAACCGTCCAGAGTTT
D gene: -; J gene: TRBJ1-4; clone size: -; V gene: TRBV5-1; CDR3 protein: CASMQTGITNEKLFF; CDR3 DNA: TGCGCCAGCATGCAAACAGGGATAACTAATGAAAAACTGTTTTTT
D gene: TRBD1; J gene: TRBJ2-4; clone size: -; V gene: TRBV4-3; CDR3 protein: CASSQEVLGQVKNIQYF; CDR3 DNA: TGCGCCAGCAGCCAAGAGGTGTTGGGACAGGTCAAAAACATTCAGTACTTC
D gene: -; J gene: TRBJ2-2; clone size: -; V gene: TRBV5-4; CDR3 protein: CASSLARGDTGELFF; CDR3 DNA: TGTGCCAGCAGCTTGGCCAGGGGGGACACCGGGGAGCTGTTTTTT
D gene: -; J gene: TRBJ1-2; clone size: -; V gene: TRBV19; CDR3 protein: CASSIDRFYGYTF; CDR3 DNA: TGTGCCAGTAGCATCGACAGATTCTATGGCTACACCTTC
D gene: -; J gene: TRBJ2-7; clone size: -; V gene: TRBV5-4; CDR3 protein: CASSSESSRAYEQYF; CDR3 DNA: TGTGCCAGCAGCTCAGAGTCGTCCCGAGCCTACGAGCAGTACTTC
D gene: -; J gene: TRBJ2-2; clone size: -; V gene: TRBV30; CDR3 protein: CAWSVGRNTGELFF; CDR3 DNA: TGTGCCTGGAGTGTAGGACGGAACACCGGGGAGCTGTTTTTT
D gene: -; J gene: TRBJ1-6; clone size: -; V gene: TRBV5-1; CDR3 protein: CASSLEGRDDSPLHF; CDR3 DNA: TGCGCCAGCAGCTTGGAGGGGAGGGATGATTCACCCCTCCACTTT
D gene: -; J gene: TRBJ1-3; clone size: large; V gene: TRBV7-9; CDR3 protein: CASSLANFSGNTIYF; CDR3 DNA: TGTGCCAGCAGCTTAGCGAACTTCTCTGGAAACACCATATATTTT
D gene: -; J gene: TRBJ1-5; clone size: -; V gene: TRBV27; CDR3 protein: CASSSVGSNQPQHF; CDR3 DNA: TGTGCCAGCAGTTCAGTAGGAAGCAATCAGCCCCAGCATTTT
D gene: TRBD2; J gene: TRBJ2-2; clone size: -; V gene: TRBV7-2; CDR3 protein: CASSLDSARGGGTGELFF; CDR3 DNA: TGTGCCAGCAGCTTAGATTCGGCGCGGGGGGGCGGCACCGGGGAGCTGTTTTTT
D gene: TRBD1; J gene: TRBJ2-3; clone size: once; V gene: TRBV19; CDR3 protein: CASSIGTGITDTQYF; CDR3 DNA: TGTGCCAGTAGTATTGGGACAGGGATTACAGATACGCAGTATTTT
D gene: TRBD1; J gene: TRBJ2-5; clone size: -; V gene: TRBV24-1; CDR3 protein: CATGTARQETQYF; CDR3 DNA: TGTGCCACGGGGACAGCACGCCAAGAGACCCAGTACTTC
D gene: -; J gene: TRBJ2-6; clone size: few; V gene: TRBV4-3; CDR3 protein: CASGDSGANVLTF; CDR3 DNA: TGCGCCAGCGGAGACTCTGGGGCCAACGTCCTGACTTTC
D gene: -; J gene: TRBJ2-2; clone size: -; V gene: TRBV6-1; CDR3 protein: CASSEALVGAANTGELFF; CDR3 DNA: TGTGCCAGCAGTGAAGCCCTGGTAGGGGCTGCGAACACCGGGGAGCTGTTTTTT
D gene: -; J gene: TRBJ2-7; clone size: -; V gene: TRBV7-2; CDR3 protein: CASSFRGSSYEQYF; CDR3 DNA: TGTGCCAGCAGCTTCCGGGGGAGCTCCTACGAGCAGTACTTC
D gene: -; J gene: TRBJ2-5; clone size: once; V gene: TRBV11-1; CDR3 protein: CASSLGWQETQYF; CDR3 DNA: TGTGCCAGCAGCTTAGGGTGGCAAGAGACCCAGTACTTC
D gene: -; J gene: TRBJ1-2; clone size: -; V gene: TRBV27; CDR3 protein: CASSFGSGAPFYGYTF; CDR3 DNA: TGTGCCAGCAGTTTCGGGTCAGGGGCCCCCTTCTATGGCTACACCTTC
D gene: TRBD1; J gene: TRBJ1-1; clone size: -; V gene: TRBV6-6; CDR3 protein: CASSSTGGTEAFF; CDR3 DNA: TGTGCCAGCAGTTCGACAGGGGGGACTGAAGCTTTCTTT
D gene: -; J gene: TRBJ2-7; clone size: few; V gene: TRBV9; CDR3 protein: CASSVAVSGAPYEQYF; CDR3 DNA: TGTGCCAGCAGCGTAGCTGTGTCAGGGGCCCCCTACGAGCAGTACTTC
D gene: -; J gene: TRBJ1-2; clone size: medium-sized; V gene: TRBV5-1; CDR3 protein: CASSLEAGPNYGYTF; CDR3 DNA: TGCGCCAGCAGCTTGGAGGCAGGTCCTAACTATGGCTACACCTTC
D gene: -; J gene: TRBJ2-6; clone size: -; V gene: TRBV28; CDR3 protein: CASAGGANVLTF; CDR3 DNA: TGTGCCAGTGCCGGGGGGGCCAACGTCCTGACTTTC
D gene: -; J gene: TRBJ2-1; clone size: -; V gene: TRBV7-3; CDR3 protein: CASSSSTSDWSSYNEQFF; CDR3 DNA: TGTGCCAGCAGCTCCTCTACTTCCGACTGGAGCTCCTACAATGAGCAGTTCTTC
D gene: -; J gene: TRBJ2-1; clone size: -; V gene: TRBV4-1; CDR3 protein: CASSYREDSEQFF; CDR3 DNA: TGCGCCAGCAGCTACCGTGAAGACAGTGAGCAGTTCTTC
D gene: TRBD2; J gene: TRBJ2-1; clone size: -; V gene: TRBV27; CDR3 protein: CASSDSGRASDEQFF; CDR3 DNA: TGTGCCAGCAGTGATAGCGGGAGGGCCAGCGATGAGCAGTTCTTC
D gene: -; J gene: TRBJ1-1; clone size: few; V gene: TRBV28; CDR3 protein: CASSLKRGSAEAFF; CDR3 DNA: TGTGCCAGCAGTTTAAAAAGGGGGTCGGCTGAAGCTTTCTTT
D gene: -; J gene: TRBJ2-3; clone size: -; V gene: TRBV28; CDR3 protein: CASSFQGRDTQYF; CDR3 DNA: TGTGCCAGCAGTTTCCAGGGACGAGATACGCAGTATTTT
D gene: -; J gene: TRBJ1-6; clone size: -; V gene: TRBV9; CDR3 protein: CASSVAGSRDGNSPLHF; CDR3 DNA: TGTGCCAGCAGCGTAGCTGGGAGTCGGGACGGAAATTCACCCCTCCACTTT
D gene: TRBD2; J gene: TRBJ2-1; clone size: -; V gene: TRBV4-2; CDR3 protein: CASSQARGEDSYNEQFF; CDR3 DNA: TGTGCCAGCAGCCAAGCCCGGGGGGAGGACTCCTACAATGAGCAGTTCTTC
D gene: -; J gene: TRBJ2-2; clone size: medium-sized; V gene: TRBV5-5; CDR3 protein: CASMRGSGNTGELFF; CDR3 DNA: TGTGCCAGCATGCGAGGCAGCGGGAACACCGGGGAGCTGTTTTTT
D gene: TRBD1; J gene: TRBJ2-7; clone size: -; V gene: TRBV5-1; CDR3 protein: CASSLDTGGEKYF; CDR3 DNA: TGCGCCAGCAGCTTGGATACAGGGGGTGAGAAGTACTTC
D gene: -; J gene: TRBJ2-5; clone size: -; V gene: TRBV27; CDR3 protein: CASSSLLLGRYQETQYF; CDR3 DNA: TGTGCCAGCAGTTCACTACTACTGGGACGGTACCAAGAGACCCAGTACTTC
D gene: TRBD1; J gene: TRBJ2-1; clone size: -; V gene: TRBV7-2; CDR3 protein: CASSLSRGQGRVEQFF; CDR3 DNA: TGTGCCAGCAGCCTCTCGCGGGGACAGGGGAGGGTCGAGCAGTTCTTC
D gene: -; J gene: TRBJ1-2; clone size: large; V gene: TRBV4-1; CDR3 protein: CASSQDVGGGYTF; CDR3 DNA: TGCGCCAGCAGCCAAGATGTGGGGGGCGGCTACACCTTC
D gene: TRBD2; J gene: TRBJ2-1; clone size: -; V gene: TRBV6-5; CDR3 protein: CASSYWTSGNSEEQFF; CDR3 DNA: TGTGCCAGCAGTTACTGGACTAGCGGGAATTCGGAAGAGCAGTTCTTC
D gene: -; J gene: TRBJ1-2; clone size: medium-sized; V gene: TRBV28; CDR3 protein: CASTDGRVYGYTF; CDR3 DNA: TGTGCCAGCACCGATGGGCGGGTTTATGGCTACACCTTC
D gene: -; J gene: TRBJ1-1; clone size: once; V gene: TRBV2; CDR3 protein: CASSESAVGNTEAFF; CDR3 DNA: TGTGCCAGCAGTGAAAGTGCAGTTGGGAACACTGAAGCTTTCTTT
D gene: TRBD1; J gene: TRBJ1-5; clone size: -; V gene: TRBV2; CDR3 protein: CASSEGAPGGSQPQHF; CDR3 DNA: TGTGCCAGCAGTGAAGGGGCGCCAGGGGGCTCCCAGCCCCAGCATTTT
D gene: -; J gene: TRBJ2-5; clone size: -; V gene: TRBV11-3; CDR3 protein: CASSRDSLGTQYF; CDR3 DNA: TGTGCCAGCAGCCGGGACTCTCTAGGGACCCAGTACTTC
D gene: -; J gene: TRBJ2-2; clone size: -; V gene: TRBV7-9; CDR3 protein: CASSLAQYTGELFF; CDR3 DNA: TGTGCCAGCAGCTTAGCACAGTACACCGGGGAGCTGTTTTTT
D gene: -; J gene: TRBJ2-1; clone size: few; V gene: TRBV6-1; CDR3 protein: CASSEFVQVGLNEQFF; CDR3 DNA: TGTGCCAGCAGTGAATTCGTTCAAGTCGGGCTCAATGAGCAGTTCTTC
D gene: TRBD2; J gene: TRBJ2-3; clone size: medium-sized; V gene: TRBV3-1/TRBV3-2; CDR3 protein: CASSPGLAGADTQYF; CDR3 DNA: TGTGCCAGCAGCCCAGGACTAGCGGGGGCAGATACGCAGTATTTT
D gene: TRBD1; J gene: TRBJ1-1; clone size: medium-sized; V gene: TRBV7-9; CDR3 protein: CASSRRDSNTEAFF; CDR3 DNA: TGTGCCAGCAGCAGACGGGACAGTAACACTGAAGCTTTCTTT
D gene: TRBD2; J gene: TRBJ2-1; clone size: -; V gene: TRBV5-6; CDR3 protein: CASSGGTSGYNEQFF; CDR3 DNA: TGTGCCAGCAGCGGGGGGACTAGCGGCTACAATGAGCAGTTCTTC
D gene: -; J gene: TRBJ2-5; clone size: once; V gene: TRBV10-3; CDR3 protein: CAISTADQETQYF; CDR3 DNA: TGTGCCATCAGTACAGCGGACCAAGAGACCCAGTACTTC
D gene: -; J gene: TRBJ2-7; clone size: few; V gene: TRBV5-4; CDR3 protein: CASSLSSWGGRIYEQYF; CDR3 DNA: TGTGCCAGCAGCTTGTCTTCTTGGGGCGGGCGGATCTACGAGCAGTACTTC
D gene: TRBD1; J gene: TRBJ2-2; clone size: -; V gene: TRBV7-9; CDR3 protein: CASSPGGAGSGELFF; CDR3 DNA: TGTGCCAGCAGCCCAGGGGGCGCCGGGTCCGGGGAGCTGTTTTTT
D gene: -; J gene: TRBJ2-2; clone size: -; V gene: TRBV6-5; CDR3 protein: CASSRGTRNTGELFF; CDR3 DNA: TGTGCCAGCAGCCGCGGGACACGGAACACCGGGGAGCTGTTTTTT
D gene: -; J gene: TRBJ2-2; clone size: -; V gene: TRBV10-2; CDR3 protein: CASSESFGELFF; CDR3 DNA: TGCGCCAGCAGTGAGTCGTTCGGGGAGCTGTTTTTT
D gene: -; J gene: TRBJ2-7; clone size: -; V gene: TRBV11-1; CDR3 protein: CASSQDRVSYEQYF; CDR3 DNA: TGTGCCAGCAGCCAGGACCGGGTATCCTACGAGCAGTACTTC